This T cell receptor (beta chain) comes out of a study of T cell repertoires in cytomegalovirus infection. Study-level background: The public TCR beta signatures pointed to both CMV infection and matching HLA type.

TCRdb independently ran MiXCR on the reads; one entry per CDR3 protein. Altogether 210,000 or so distinct CDR3 sequences are present, 5% to 8.5% being singletons, with the ten largest covering around 6.5%. This CDR3 comprises 14 residues. The V end was cut by 5 bases, the J end by 2 bases, with 13 bases between. The germline V gene encodes CDR1 SGHTA and CDR2 FQGNSA. This clonotype was detected many times. Its matching antigen is unknown. General observations from the study: HLA-C-restricted CMV-specific TCR beta clonotypes prevailed in the ex vivo response. Cumulative frequency of public TCR beta families picked out carriers of CMV plus the relevant HLA.

The gene calls are TRBV7-2 and TRBJ2-7, with D perhaps TRBD1 (6 bases). The sample taken for sequencing was PBMCs. The receptor comes from a human donor in good health (CMV status not recorded). Some clones in this sample may be carry-over from other donors' samples. This CDR3 reads CASSAFGQTYEQYF. Here the CDR3 DNA reads TGTGCCAGCAGCGCATTTGGACAGACCTACGAGCAGTACTTC.